Listed here are 28 T cell receptor beta chains from one sample, sequenced in a study of shared T cell receptors in the human thymus. The table came from immunoSEQ multiplex PCR; TCRdb's copy has only in-frame clones and leaves some out. The sample yields 500,000 to 550,000 clones, around three quarters seen once. The same data also contributed to another study, on human thymus T cells.

Sequencing was done on a sample of thymocytes. The origin of the receptors is a boy in the first two years of life with a congenital heart defect.

The chain is built from TRBV28 and TRBJ1-2; a weak D match, TRBD1 (5 bases). Germline-derived CDR1 and CDR2 are MDHEN and SYDVKM. The CDR3 contains 14 residues. V lost 4 bases, J lost 8 bases, and 17 bases lay in between. DNA of the CDR3: TGTGCCAGCAGTTCCTTAGGGTCTCGACAGGGCTACACCTTC. It specifies CASSSLGSRQGYTF.

The V gene is TRBV7-2, the J gene TRBJ2-6; D is perhaps TRBD2 (6 bases). Per the germline V gene, CDR1 is SGHTA and CDR2 is FQGNSA. The CDR3 sequence is 19 residues long. With 2 bases removed from V and 0 bases from J, the gap between germline ends came to 17 bases. The CDR3 DNA follows: TGTGCCAGCAGCTTAAACTTACGTGCGGGGAGCTCTGGGGCCAACGTCCTGACTTTC. It yields the protein CASSLNLRAGSSGANVLTF.

The gene calls are TRBV5-3 and TRBJ2-1; 9 positions match TRBD1. TRBV5-3 is an ORF, with its function uncertain. The V gene end was trimmed by 4 bases and the J gene end by 1 base; junction bases not matched to a gene: 6. The CDR3 loop spans 16 amino acids. The CDR3 nucleotides are TGTGCCAGAAGCCATTTGGACAGGGGATCCTACAATGAGCAGTTCTTC. This codes for CARSHLDRGSYNEQFF.

The rearrangement joins TRBV9 to TRBJ2-3, with D maybe TRBD2 (6 bases). Germline lookup yields CDR1 SGDLS and CDR2 YYNGEE. V was pared by 0 bases and J by 3 bases, with 14 bases between. This CDR3 region has 16 residues. The CDR3 nucleotides are TGTGCCAGCAGCGTAGAGGAGGGAGTGATGACAGATACGCAGTATTTT. Translation: CASSVEEGVMTDTQYF.

This clone was counted a few times. The V gene is TRBV19, the J gene TRBJ1-3; tentative D call: TRBD1 (5 bases). CDR3 length: 16 residues. V lost 3 bases, J lost 0 bases, and 12 bases lay in between. Germline loops: CDR1 LNHDA, CDR2 SQIVND (reference sequence). This CDR3 reads CASSISRQLSGNTIYF. Written as DNA, the CDR3 is TGTGCCAGTAGTATTTCTCGACAGCTCTCTGGAAACACCATATATTTT.

The chain uses TRBV19 and TRBJ2-1, with a possible D match to TRBD2 (5 bases). Germline lookup yields CDR1 LNHDA and CDR2 SQIVND (reference sequence). V was trimmed by 4 bases and J by 3 bases, leaving 13 bases between them. CDR3 length: 15 residues. CDR3 amino acids: CASSTSIGSYNEQFF. The CDR3 DNA reads as TGTGCCAGTAGTACTAGCATTGGCAGCTACAATGAGCAGTTCTTC.

The V gene is TRBV6-5, the J gene TRBJ1-1, with D tentatively TRBD1 (6 bases). Germline CDR1 is MNHEY and CDR2 is SVGAGI. The CDR3 consists of 12 residues. V was trimmed by 6 bases and J by 7 bases, leaving 12 bases between them. The CDR3 is CASRTGTSEAFF. The CDR3 DNA follows: TGTGCCAGCAGAACAGGGACTAGTGAAGCTTTCTTT.

V is TRBV28 and J is TRBJ2-7; TRBD1 matches at 8 bases. Germline CDR1 and CDR2: MDHEN and SYDVKM. The trim removed 2 bases at V and 1 base at J, leaving 4 bases unmatched. The CDR3 sequence is 15 residues long. The CDR3 here is CASSLRGDRSYEQYF. The CDR3 region has the DNA TGTGCCAGCAGTTTAAGGGGGGACAGGTCCTACGAGCAGTACTTC.

The rearrangement uses TRBV6-1 and TRBJ1-1; D unresolved. There are 12 residues in the CDR3. Between the trimmed V and J ends, which lost 1 base and 5 bases, there was a span of 5 bases. The V gene's germline CDR1 is MNHNS and CDR2 SASEGT. The chain's CDR3 is CASSEVRTEAFF. The CDR3 DNA is TGTGCCAGCAGTGAAGTCCGTACTGAAGCTTTCTTT.

This chain connects TRBV7-6 to TRBJ1-3; tentatively, D is TRBD1 (5 bases). This CDR3 has 16 residues. Germline V gene data show CDR1 as SGHVS and CDR2 as FNYEAQ. V gave up 1 base and J gave up 5 bases, with 15 bases separating them. The CDR3 coding sequence is TGTGCCAGCAGCTTAGGGGGCCAGTTCCCCAGAAACACCATATATTTT. Amino acids: CASSLGGQFPRNTIYF.

This chain connects TRBV6-6 to TRBJ2-7; 11 positions match TRBD2. Germline-derived CDR1 and CDR2 are MNHNY and SVGAGI (reference sequence). The CDR3 extends over 16 amino acids. V trimming: 2 bases; J trimming: 7 bases; junction bases outside the gene matches: 10. In nucleotides, the CDR3 is TGTGCCAGCAGTTACACAGGACTAGCGGGTGGGTTTGAGCAGTACTTC. This translates into CASSYTGLAGGFEQYF.

The chain uses TRBV5-1 and TRBJ2-1, with D possibly TRBD2 on 5 matching bases. The CDR3 extends over 19 amino acids. Germline assignment: CDR1 SGHRS and CDR2 YFSETQ. Trimming shortened V by 0 bases and J by 4 bases, and 23 bases separated the two germline ends. The DNA of the CDR3 is TGCGCCAGCAGCTTGGAGGACCCTAGCCCGCCCAATCTATACAATGAGCAGTTCTTC. Its translation is CASSLEDPSPPNLYNEQFF.

The chain recombines TRBV7-2 with TRBJ2-1; 11 positions match TRBD1. J lost 8 bases, V lost 0 bases, and 3 bases had no gene match. The CDR3 totals 15 residues. Germline assignment: CDR1 SGHTA and CDR2 FQGNSA. The CDR3 is CASSLAPGQGDEQFF. The DNA of the CDR3 is TGTGCCAGCAGCTTAGCGCCGGGACAGGGGGATGAGCAGTTCTTC. Looking up the rest from reference TRBV7-2 and TRBJ2-1 gives the full variable domain: GAGVSQSPSNKVTEKGKDVELRCDPISGHTALYWYRQSLGQGLEFLIYFQGNSAPDKSGLPSDRFSAERTGGSVSTLTIQRTQQEDSAVYLCASSLAPGQGDEQFFGPGTRLTVL.

The rearrangement joins TRBV6-5 to TRBJ1-1; D gene uncertain. The CDR3 has 14 amino acids. V shed 6 bases and J shed 6 bases, with 17 bases lying between them. Germline-derived CDR1 and CDR2 are MNHEY and SVGAGI. CDR3 residues: CASRKIFHTAEAFF. CDR3 DNA sequence: TGTGCCAGCAGGAAAATATTTCACACCGCTGAAGCTTTCTTT.

The V call is TRBV27, the J call TRBJ2-1; D is perhaps TRBD2 (5 bases). There are 13 residues in the CDR3. Trimming took off 6 bases at V and 4 bases at J, with 10 bases between the two ends. CDR1 is MNHEY and CDR2 is SMNVEV in the germline V gene (reference sequence). Written as DNA, the CDR3 is TGTGCCAGCAGACCCGGACTTTACAATGAGCAGTTCTTC. It specifies CASRPGLYNEQFF.

The CDR3: CASSPHREETQYF. The DNA of the CDR3 is TGTGCCAGCAGCCCACACAGGGAAGAGACCCAGTACTTC. The chain has TRBV7-2 and TRBJ2-5; D may be TRBD1 (6 bases). The CDR3 runs to 13 residues. Germline CDR1 is SGHTA and CDR2 is FQGNSA. Deletions cut 5 bases from V and 3 bases from J, with 10 bases between.

The V call is TRBV7-8, the J call TRBJ2-3; D is perhaps TRBD1 (5 bases). Germline V lookup: CDR1 SGHVS, CDR2 FQNEAQ. V shed 2 bases and J shed 1 base, with 7 bases lying between them. The CDR3 length is 14 residues. DNA for the CDR3: TGTGCCAGCAGCTTAAGGGGCGGCACAGATACGCAGTATTTT. Translated, it gives CASSLRGGTDTQYF.

This chain connects TRBV28 to TRBJ1-5, with 7 bases aligning to TRBD1. The V gene's germline CDR1 is MDHEN and CDR2 SYDVKM. The CDR3 extends over 15 amino acids. V was clipped by 4 bases and J by 0 bases; unmatched bases: 3. The CDR3 is CASSSTGFSNQPQHF. The CDR3 DNA sequence: TGTGCCAGCAGTTCGACAGGGTTTAGCAATCAGCCCCAGCATTTT.

The V and J genes are TRBV4-1 and TRBJ1-2; TRBD1 matches 7 bases. The CDR3 loop spans 15 amino acids. Losses at the gene ends were 2 bases for V and 0 bases for J; bases not matched to a gene: 3. Germline V gives CDR1 MGHRA, CDR2 YSYEKL. The CDR3 bases are TGCGCCAGCAGCCAAAACAGGGGATCTAACTATGGCTACACCTTC. This translates into CASSQNRGSNYGYTF.

This chain joins TRBV7-9 and TRBJ2-2, with 7 bases aligning to TRBD1. CDR1 is SEHNR, CDR2 FQNEAQ, per germline (reference sequence). V trimming: 5 bases; J trimming: 4 bases; junction bases outside the gene matches: 7. The CDR3 consists of 15 residues. The CDR3 protein is CASSGKTGSTGELFF. CDR3 bases: TGTGCCAGCAGCGGAAAGACAGGGTCCACCGGGGAGCTGTTTTTT.

This clone was seen only once. The chain joins TRBV5-1 to TRBJ2-1; D gene ambiguous. Germline loops: CDR1 SGHRS, CDR2 YFSETQ. The CDR3 contains 15 residues. Trimming cost V 0 bases and J 2 bases, with 9 bases left between them. The CDR3 DNA reads as TGCGCCAGCAGCTTGGTGGCGGCCGCCTACAATGAGCAGTTCTTC. It translates to CASSLVAAAYNEQFF.

The rearrangement links TRBV5-1 to TRBJ2-7; TRBD2 aligns across 8 bases. The CDR3 length is 15 residues. CDR1 and CDR2 from the germline V gene are SGHRS and YFSETQ. V was clipped by 1 base and J by 0 bases; unmatched bases: 3. In DNA, the CDR3 is TGCGCCAGCAGCTTGTCGGGGGGGGACTCCTACGAGCAGTACTTC. This encodes CASSLSGGDSYEQYF.

The chain employs TRBV4-1 and TRBJ1-5; D uncertain. The CDR3 covers 15 residues. V gave up 8 bases and J gave up 2 bases, with 16 bases separating them. Germline V gene lookup returns CDR1 MGHRA and CDR2 YSYEKL. This CDR3 is CASRDADRGNQPQHF. The CDR3 DNA follows: TGCGCCAGCCGGGATGCCGATAGGGGCAATCAGCCCCAGCATTTT.

V is TRBV4-1 and J is TRBJ2-5; a weak D match, TRBD2 (6 bases). The CDR3 is 15 residues long. The germline gives CDR1 MGHRA, CDR2 YSYEKL. V lost 3 bases, J lost 4 bases, and 15 bases lay in between. The CDR3 here is CASSHLAVKGETQYF. DNA of the CDR3: TGCGCCAGCAGCCATTTAGCGGTAAAGGGAGAGACCCAGTACTTC.

The chain is built from TRBV29-1 and TRBJ2-1, with TRBD2 matching over 10 bases. Looked up from germline, CDR1 is SQVTM and CDR2 is ANQGSEA. There are 17 residues in the CDR3. V lost 1 base to trimming and J lost 7 bases; unmatched junction nucleotides: 13. The CDR3 DNA is TGCAGCGTTGAAGCTTTTCCTAGCGGGGGAGGGGGGAATGAGCAGTTCTTC. Its translation is CSVEAFPSGGGGNEQFF.

V gene TRBV18 combines with J gene TRBJ2-7; 16 bases align to TRBD2. Germline lookup yields CDR1 KGHSH and CDR2 LQKENI. The V and J ends lost 4 bases and 2 bases, in that order; junction bases with no gene match: 11. The CDR3 loop spans 19 amino acids. The CDR3 coding sequence is TGTGCCAGCTCACAGAAGGGACTAGCGGGAGGGCCAATAACCTACGAGCAGTACTTC. Amino acid sequence: CASSQKGLAGGPITYEQYF.

CDR3 region: CASSYLGGARETQYF. CDR3 coding DNA: TGTGCCAGCAGTTATTTAGGGGGGGCCCGGGAGACCCAGTACTTC. The chain couples TRBV6-6 to TRBJ2-5, with D tentatively TRBD2 (7 bases). The CDR3 is made up of 15 amino acids. CDR1 and CDR2 (germline): MNHNY, SVGAGI (reference sequence). V was pared by 3 bases and J by 5 bases, with 16 bases between.

This clone was picked up a small number of times. The V call is TRBV28, the J call TRBJ2-1; 7 nucleotides line up with TRBD2. The CDR3 totals 12 residues. Germline V lookup: CDR1 MDHEN, CDR2 SYDVKM. J lost 9 bases, V lost 5 bases, and 4 bases had no gene match. The CDR3 here is CASSRERGEQFF. CDR3 bases: TGTGCCAGCAGTCGCGAGCGGGGTGAGCAGTTCTTC.